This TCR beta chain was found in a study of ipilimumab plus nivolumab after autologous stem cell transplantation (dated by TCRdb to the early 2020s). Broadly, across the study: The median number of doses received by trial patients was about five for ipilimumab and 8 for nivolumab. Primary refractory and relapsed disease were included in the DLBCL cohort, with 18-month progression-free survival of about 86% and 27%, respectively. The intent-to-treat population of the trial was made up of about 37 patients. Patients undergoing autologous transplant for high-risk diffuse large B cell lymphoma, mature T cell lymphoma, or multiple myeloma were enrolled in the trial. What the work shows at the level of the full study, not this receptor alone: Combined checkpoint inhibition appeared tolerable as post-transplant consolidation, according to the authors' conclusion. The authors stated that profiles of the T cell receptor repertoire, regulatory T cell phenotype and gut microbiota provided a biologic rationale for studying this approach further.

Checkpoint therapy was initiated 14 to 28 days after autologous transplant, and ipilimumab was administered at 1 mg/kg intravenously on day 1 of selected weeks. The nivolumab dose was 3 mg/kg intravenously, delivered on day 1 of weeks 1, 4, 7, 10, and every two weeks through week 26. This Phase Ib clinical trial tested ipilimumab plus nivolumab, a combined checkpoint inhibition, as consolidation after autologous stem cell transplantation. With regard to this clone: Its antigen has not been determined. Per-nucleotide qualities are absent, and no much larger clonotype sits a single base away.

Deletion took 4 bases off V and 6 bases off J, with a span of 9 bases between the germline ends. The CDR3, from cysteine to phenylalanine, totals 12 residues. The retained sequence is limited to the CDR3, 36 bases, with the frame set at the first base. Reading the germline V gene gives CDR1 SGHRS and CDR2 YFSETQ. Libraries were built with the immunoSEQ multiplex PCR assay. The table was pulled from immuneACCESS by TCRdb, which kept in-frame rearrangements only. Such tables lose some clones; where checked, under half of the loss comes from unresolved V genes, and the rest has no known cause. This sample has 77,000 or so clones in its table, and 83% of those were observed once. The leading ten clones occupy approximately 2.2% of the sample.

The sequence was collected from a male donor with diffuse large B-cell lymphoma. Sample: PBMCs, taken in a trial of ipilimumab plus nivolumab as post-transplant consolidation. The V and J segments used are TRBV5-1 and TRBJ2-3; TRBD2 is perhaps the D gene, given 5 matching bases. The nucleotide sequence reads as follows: TGCGCCAGCAGCCCGACGGGGGATACGCAGTATTTT. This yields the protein CASSPTGDTQYF.